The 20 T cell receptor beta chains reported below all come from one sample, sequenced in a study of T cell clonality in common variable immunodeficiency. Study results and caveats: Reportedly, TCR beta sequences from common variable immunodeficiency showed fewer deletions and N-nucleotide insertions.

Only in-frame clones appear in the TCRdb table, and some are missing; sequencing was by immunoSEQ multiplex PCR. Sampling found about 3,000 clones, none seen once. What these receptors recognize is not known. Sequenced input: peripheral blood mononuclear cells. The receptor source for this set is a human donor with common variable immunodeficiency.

The sequenced part of the CDR3 DNA is TGTGCCAGCTCTCAGGTCGCACAGCCCCAGCTCTACGAG. Protein: CASSQVAQPQLYE. The complete CDR3 protein is CASSQVAQPQLYEQYF. The rearrangement joins TRBV18 to TRBJ2-7; D is uncertain. The missing CDR3 end, 3 residues past where the read stops, is filled in from the germline J gene. V was shortened by 6 bases and J by 3 bases, with 21 bases between the two germline ends. Germline V lookup: CDR1 KGHSH, CDR2 LQKENI. The CDR3 runs 16 residues. The full variable domain, with the rest looked up from reference TRBV18 and TRBJ2-7, is NAGVMQNPRHLVRRRGQEARLRCSPMKGHSHVYWYRQLPEEGLKFMVYLQKENIIDESGMPKERFSAEFPKEGPSILRIQQVVRGDSAAYFCASSQVAQPQLYEQYFGPGTRLTVT.

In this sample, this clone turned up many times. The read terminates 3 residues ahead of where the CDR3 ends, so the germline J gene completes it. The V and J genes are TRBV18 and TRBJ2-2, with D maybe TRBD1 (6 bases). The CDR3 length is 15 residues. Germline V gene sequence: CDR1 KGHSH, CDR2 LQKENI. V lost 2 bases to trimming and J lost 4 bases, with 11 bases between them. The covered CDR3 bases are TGTGCCAGCTCACCAAGGGACACCCCCACCGGGGAG. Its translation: CASSPRDTPTGE. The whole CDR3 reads CASSPRDTPTGELFF. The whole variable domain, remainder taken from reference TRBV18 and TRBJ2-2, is NAGVMQNPRHLVRRRGQEARLRCSPMKGHSHVYWYRQLPEEGLKFMVYLQKENIIDESGMPKERFSAEFPKEGPSILRIQQVVRGDSAAYFCASSPRDTPTGELFFGEGSRLTVL.

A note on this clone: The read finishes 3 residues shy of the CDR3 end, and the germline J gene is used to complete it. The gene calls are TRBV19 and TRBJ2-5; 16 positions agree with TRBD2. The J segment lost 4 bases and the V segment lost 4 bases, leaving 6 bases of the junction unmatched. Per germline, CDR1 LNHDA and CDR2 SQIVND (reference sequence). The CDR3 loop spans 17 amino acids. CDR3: CASSTGLAGGPGETQYF. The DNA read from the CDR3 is TGTGCCAGTAGTACGGGACTAGCGGGGGGGCCGGGAGAGACC.

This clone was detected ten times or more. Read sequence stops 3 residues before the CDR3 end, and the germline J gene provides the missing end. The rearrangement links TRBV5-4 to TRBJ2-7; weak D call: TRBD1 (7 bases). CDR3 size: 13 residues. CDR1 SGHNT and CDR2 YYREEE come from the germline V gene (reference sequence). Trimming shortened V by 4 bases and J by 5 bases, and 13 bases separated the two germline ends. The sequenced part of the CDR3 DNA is TGTGCCAGCAGCCGACAGGGAGGCGACGAG. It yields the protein CASSRQGGDE. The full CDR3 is CASSRQGGDEQYF.

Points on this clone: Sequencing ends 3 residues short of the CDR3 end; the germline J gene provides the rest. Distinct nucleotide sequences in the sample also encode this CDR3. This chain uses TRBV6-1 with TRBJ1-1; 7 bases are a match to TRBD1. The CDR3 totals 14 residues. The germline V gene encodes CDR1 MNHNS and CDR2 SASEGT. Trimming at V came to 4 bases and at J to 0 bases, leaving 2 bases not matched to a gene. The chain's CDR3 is CASSGQGMNTEAFF. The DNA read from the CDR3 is TGTGCCAGCAGTGGACAGGGAATGAACACTGAA.

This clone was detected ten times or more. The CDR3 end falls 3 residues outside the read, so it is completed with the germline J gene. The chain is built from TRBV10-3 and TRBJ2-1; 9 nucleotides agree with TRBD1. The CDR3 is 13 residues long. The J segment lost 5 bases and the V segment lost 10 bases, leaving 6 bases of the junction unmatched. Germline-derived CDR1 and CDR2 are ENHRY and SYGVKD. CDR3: CATSRTGDNEQFF. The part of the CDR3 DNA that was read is TGTGCCACTAGTAGGACAGGGGACAATGAG.

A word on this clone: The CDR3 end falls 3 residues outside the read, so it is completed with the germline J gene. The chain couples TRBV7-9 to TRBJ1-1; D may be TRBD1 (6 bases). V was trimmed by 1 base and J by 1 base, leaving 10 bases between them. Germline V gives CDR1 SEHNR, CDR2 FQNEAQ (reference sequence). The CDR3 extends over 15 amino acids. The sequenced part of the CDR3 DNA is TGTGCCAGCAGCTTAGATGACAGGACGAACACTGAA. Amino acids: CASSLDDRTNTE. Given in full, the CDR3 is CASSLDDRTNTEAFF.

The CDR3 protein is CASSMVGEKLFF. The part of the CDR3 DNA that was read is TGTGCCAGCAGCATGGTCGGGGAAAAA. This chain joins TRBV7-9 and TRBJ1-4, with no clear D. The missing CDR3 end, 3 residues past where the read stops, is filled in from the germline J gene. V dropped 5 bases and J dropped 8 bases, with 9 bases sitting between them. Per the germline V gene, CDR1 is SEHNR and CDR2 is FQNEAQ (reference sequence). The CDR3 covers 12 residues.

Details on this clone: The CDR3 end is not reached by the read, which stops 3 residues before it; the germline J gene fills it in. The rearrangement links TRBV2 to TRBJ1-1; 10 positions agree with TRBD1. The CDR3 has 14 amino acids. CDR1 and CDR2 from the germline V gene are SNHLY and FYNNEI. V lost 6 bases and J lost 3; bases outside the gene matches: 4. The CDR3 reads CASSAGQGYTEAFF. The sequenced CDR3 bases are TGTGCCAGCAGCGCGGGACAGGGGTACACTGAA.

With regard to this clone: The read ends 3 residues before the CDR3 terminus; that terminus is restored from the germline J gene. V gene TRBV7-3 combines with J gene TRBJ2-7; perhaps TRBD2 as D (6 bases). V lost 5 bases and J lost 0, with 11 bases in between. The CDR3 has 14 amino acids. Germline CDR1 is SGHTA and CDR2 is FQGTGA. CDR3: CASSPGTSSYEQYF. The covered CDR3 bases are TGTGCCAGCAGCCCCGGGACTTCCTCCTACGAG.

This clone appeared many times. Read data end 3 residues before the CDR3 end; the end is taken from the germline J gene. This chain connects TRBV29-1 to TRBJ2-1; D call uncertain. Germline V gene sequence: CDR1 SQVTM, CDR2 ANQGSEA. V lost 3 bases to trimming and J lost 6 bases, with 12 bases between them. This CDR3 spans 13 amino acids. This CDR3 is CSVDPYGFNEQFF. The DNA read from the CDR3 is TGCAGCGTTGACCCCTACGGGTTCAATGAG.

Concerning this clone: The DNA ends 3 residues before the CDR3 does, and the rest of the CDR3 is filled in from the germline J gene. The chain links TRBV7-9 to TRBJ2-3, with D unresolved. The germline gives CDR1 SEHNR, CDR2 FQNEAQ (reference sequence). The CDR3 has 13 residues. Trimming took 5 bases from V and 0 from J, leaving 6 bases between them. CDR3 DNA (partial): TGTGCCAGCAGCCTCGTAAGCACAGATACG. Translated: CASSLVSTDT. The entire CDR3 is CASSLVSTDTQYF.

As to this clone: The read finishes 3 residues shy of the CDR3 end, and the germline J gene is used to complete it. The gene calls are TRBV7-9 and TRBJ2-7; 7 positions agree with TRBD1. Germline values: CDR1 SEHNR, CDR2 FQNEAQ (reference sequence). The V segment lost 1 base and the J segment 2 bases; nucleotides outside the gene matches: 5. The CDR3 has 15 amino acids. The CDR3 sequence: CASSLGPGTAYEQYF. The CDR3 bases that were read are TGTGCCAGCAGCTTAGGACCCGGGACAGCCTACGAG.

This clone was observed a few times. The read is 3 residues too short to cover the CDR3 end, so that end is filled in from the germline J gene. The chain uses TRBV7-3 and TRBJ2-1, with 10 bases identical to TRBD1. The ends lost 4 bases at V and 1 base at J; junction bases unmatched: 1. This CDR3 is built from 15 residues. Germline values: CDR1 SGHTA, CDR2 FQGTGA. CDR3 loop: CASSWGQGSYNEQFF. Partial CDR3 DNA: TGTGCCAGCAGCTGGGGACAGGGGTCCTACAATGAG.

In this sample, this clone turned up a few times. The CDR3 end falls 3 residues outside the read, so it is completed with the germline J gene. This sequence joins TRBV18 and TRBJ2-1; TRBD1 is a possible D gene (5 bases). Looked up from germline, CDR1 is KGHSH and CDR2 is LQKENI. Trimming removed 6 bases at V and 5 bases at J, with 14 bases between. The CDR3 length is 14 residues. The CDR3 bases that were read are TGTGCCAGCTCGCCTACCCCCAGGGACAATGAG. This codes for CASSPTPRDNE. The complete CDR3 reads CASSPTPRDNEQFF.

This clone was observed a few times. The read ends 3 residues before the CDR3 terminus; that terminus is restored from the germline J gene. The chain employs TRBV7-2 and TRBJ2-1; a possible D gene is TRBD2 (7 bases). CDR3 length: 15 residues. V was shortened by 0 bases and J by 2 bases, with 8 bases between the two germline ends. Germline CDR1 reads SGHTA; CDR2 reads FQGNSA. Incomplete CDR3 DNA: TGTGCCAGCAGCTTAGCGGGGGGGCCCTACAATGAG. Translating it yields CASSLAGGPYNE. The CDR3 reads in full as CASSLAGGPYNEQFF.

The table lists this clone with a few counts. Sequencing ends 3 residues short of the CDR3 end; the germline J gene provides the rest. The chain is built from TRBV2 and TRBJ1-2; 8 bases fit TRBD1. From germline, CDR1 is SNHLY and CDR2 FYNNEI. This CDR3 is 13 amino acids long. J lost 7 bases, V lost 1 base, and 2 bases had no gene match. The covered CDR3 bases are TGTGCCAGCAGTGAAGACCAGGGGGCTGGC. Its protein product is CASSEDQGAG. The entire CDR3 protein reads CASSEDQGAGYTF.

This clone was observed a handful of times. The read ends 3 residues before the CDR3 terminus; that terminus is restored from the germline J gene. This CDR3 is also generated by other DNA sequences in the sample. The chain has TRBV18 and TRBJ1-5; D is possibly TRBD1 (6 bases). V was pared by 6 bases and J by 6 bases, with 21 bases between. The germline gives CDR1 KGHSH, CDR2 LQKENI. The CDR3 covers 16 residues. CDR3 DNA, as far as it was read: TGTGCCAGCTCTGTTCAGGGGCCCTCAGCCACTCAGCCC. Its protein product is CASSVQGPSATQP. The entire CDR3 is CASSVQGPSATQPQHF.

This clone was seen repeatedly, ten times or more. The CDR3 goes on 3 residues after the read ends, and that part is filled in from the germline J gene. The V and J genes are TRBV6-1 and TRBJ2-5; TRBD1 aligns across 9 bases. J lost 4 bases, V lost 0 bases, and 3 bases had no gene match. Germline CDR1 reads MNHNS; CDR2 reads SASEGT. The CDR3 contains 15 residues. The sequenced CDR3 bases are TGTGCCAGCAGTGAAGCGGAGACAGGGGGAGAGACC. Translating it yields CASSEAETGGET. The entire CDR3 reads CASSEAETGGETQYF.

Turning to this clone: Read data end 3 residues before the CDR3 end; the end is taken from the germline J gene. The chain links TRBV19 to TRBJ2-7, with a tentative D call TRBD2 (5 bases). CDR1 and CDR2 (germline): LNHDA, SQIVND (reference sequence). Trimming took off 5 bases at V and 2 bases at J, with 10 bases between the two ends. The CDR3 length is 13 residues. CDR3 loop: CASSSPGTYEQYF. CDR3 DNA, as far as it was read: TGTGCCAGTAGTTCTCCGGGGACCTACGAG.